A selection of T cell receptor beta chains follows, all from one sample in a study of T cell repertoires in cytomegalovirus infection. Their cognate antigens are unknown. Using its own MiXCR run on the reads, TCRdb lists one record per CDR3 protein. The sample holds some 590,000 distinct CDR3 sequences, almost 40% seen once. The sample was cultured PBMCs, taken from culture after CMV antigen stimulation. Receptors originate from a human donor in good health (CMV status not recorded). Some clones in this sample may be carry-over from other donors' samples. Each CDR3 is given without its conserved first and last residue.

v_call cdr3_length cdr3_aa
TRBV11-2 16 ASSWDLSGTSGYNEQF
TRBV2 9 ASSVGLADF
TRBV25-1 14 ASSSQTTGGAYGYT
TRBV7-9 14 ASSWPRTPNTGELF
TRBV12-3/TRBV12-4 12 ASRSRGRSQPQH
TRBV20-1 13 SARDITYLPYEQY
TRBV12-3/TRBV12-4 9 ASSEIREQF
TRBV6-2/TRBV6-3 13 ATLWRTSGTDEQF
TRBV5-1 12 ASRGGRDTGELF
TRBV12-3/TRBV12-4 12 ASSLSGAPDTQY
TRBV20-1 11 SASVGANYGYT
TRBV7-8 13 ASSLAYRRENIQY
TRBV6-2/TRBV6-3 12 ASSPRDRESGYT
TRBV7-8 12 ASSGTGGGETQY